This T cell receptor beta chain emerged from a study of control samples from healthy donors and cancer patients (dated by TCRdb to 2020 to 2022). With regard to this clone: Its antigen has not been determined. Base qualities are not provided; no much larger clone lies one nucleotide away.

V is reduced by 4 bases and J by 4 bases, leaving a spacing of 13 bases between them. The germline V gene encodes CDR1 LGHDT and CDR2 YNNKEL (reference sequence). Inclusive of the bounding cysteine and phenylalanine, the CDR3 is 14 residues long. Of all the DNA, just the CDR3 is kept, 42 bases in frame from base 1. Libraries were built with the immunoSEQ multiplex PCR assay. Sourced from immuneACCESS, this table was stored by TCRdb with only in-frame sequences that have V and J called. A share of the clones is absent; for the studies checked, an unresolved V gene accounts for under half, and the remainder has no known explanation. For this sample the table gives 150,000 to 200,000 clones, of which roughly 92% were detected only once. The top ten clones comprise approximately 0.7% of the sample.

The chain is made from TRBV3-1 (or the pseudogene TRBV3-2) and TRBJ2-5; TRBD2 could be the D gene, as 5 bases match. The clonotype originates from a woman aged 25 to 39 in good health. The sample consisted of blood. The CDR3 protein: CASSRLLDGETQYF. The DNA is as follows: TGTGCCAGCAGCCGACTACTAGACGGAGAGACCCAGTACTTC.